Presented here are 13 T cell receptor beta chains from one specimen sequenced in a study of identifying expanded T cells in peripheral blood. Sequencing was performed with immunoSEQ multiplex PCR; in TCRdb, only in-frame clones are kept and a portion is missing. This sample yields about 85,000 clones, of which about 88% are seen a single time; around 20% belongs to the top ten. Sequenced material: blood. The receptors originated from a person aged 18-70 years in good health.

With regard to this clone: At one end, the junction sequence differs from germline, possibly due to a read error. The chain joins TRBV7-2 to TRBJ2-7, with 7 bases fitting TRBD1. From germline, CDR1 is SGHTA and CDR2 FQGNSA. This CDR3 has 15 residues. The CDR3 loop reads CASSPTGVQGRGRDF. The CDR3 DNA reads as TGTGCCAGCAGCCCAACAGGGGTTCAAGGCCGAGGCCGAGACTTC.

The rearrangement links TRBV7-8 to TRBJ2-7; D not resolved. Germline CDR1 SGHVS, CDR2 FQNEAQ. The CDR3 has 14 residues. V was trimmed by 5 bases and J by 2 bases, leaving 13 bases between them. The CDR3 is CASSPAIGTYEQYF. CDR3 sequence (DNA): TGTGCCAGCAGCCCGGCGATAGGAACCTACGAGCAGTACTTC.

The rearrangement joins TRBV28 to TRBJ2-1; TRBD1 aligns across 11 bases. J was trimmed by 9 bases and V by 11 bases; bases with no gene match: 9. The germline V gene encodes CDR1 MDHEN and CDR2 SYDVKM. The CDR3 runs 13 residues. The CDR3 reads CASRDRGLSEQFF. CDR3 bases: TGTGCCTCCCGGGACAGGGGGTTGAGTGAGCAGTTCTTC.

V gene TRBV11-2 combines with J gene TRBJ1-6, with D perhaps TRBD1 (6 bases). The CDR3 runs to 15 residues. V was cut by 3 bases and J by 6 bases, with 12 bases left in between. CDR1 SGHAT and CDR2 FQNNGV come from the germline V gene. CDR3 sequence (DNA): TGTGCCAGCAGCTTCAGGGGCGTTCCTAATTCACCCCTCCACTTT. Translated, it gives CASSFRGVPNSPLHF.

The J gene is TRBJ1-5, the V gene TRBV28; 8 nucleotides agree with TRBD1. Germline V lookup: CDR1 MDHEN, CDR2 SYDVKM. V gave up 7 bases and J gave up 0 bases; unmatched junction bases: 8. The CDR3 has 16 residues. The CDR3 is CASISTGEFSNQPQHF. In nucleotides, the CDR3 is TGTGCCAGCATTTCGACAGGGGAATTTAGCAATCAGCCCCAGCATTTT. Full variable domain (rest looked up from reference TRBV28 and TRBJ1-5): DVKVTQSSRYLVKRTGEKVFLECVQDMDHENMFWYRQDPGLGLRLIYFSYDVKMKEKGDIPEGYSVSREKKERFSLILESASTNQTSMYLCASISTGEFSNQPQHFGDGTRLSIL.

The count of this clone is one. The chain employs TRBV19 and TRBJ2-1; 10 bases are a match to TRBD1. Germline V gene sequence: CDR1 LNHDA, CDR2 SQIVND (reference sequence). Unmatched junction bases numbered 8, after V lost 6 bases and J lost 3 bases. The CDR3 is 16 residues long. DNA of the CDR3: TGTGCCAGTAGGTATTCGGGACAGGGGTTCTACAATGAGCAGTTCTTC. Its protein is CASRYSGQGFYNEQFF.

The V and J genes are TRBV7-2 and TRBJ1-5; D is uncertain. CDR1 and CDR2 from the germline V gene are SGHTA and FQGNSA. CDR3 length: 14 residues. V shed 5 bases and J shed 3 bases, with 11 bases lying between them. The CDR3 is CASSADGPNQPQHF. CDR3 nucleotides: TGTGCCAGCAGCGCGGACGGACCCAATCAGCCCCAGCATTTT. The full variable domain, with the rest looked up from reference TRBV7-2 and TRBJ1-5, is GAGVSQSPSNKVTEKGKDVELRCDPISGHTALYWYRQSLGQGLEFLIYFQGNSAPDKSGLPSDRFSAERTGGSVSTLTIQRTQQEDSAVYLCASSADGPNQPQHFGDGTRLSIL.

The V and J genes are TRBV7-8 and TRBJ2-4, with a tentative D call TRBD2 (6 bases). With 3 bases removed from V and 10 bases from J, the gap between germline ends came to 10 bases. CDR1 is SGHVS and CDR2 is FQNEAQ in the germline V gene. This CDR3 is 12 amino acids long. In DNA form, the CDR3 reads TGTGCCAGCAGCTTTGGGGGGTTAATTCAGTACTTC. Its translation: CASSFGGLIQYF.

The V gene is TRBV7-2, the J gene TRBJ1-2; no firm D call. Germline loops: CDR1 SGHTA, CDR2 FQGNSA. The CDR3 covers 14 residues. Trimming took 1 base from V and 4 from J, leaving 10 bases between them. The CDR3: CASSLGGRLYGYTF. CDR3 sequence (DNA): TGTGCCAGCAGCTTAGGTGGCCGGCTCTATGGCTACACCTTC.

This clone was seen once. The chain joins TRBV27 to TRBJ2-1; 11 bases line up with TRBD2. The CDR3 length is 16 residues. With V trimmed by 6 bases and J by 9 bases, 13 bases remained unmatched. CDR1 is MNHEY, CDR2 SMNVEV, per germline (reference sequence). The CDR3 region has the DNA TGTGCCAGCAGCCGCCCGGGACTAGCGGTCGGGACTGAGCAGTTCTTC. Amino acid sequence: CASSRPGLAVGTEQFF.

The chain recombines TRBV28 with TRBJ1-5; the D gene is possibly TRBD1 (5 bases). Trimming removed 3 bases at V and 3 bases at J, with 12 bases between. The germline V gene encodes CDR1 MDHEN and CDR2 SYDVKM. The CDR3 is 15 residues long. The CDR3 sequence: CASSLEQGNNQPQHF. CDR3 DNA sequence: TGTGCCAGCAGTTTGGAGCAGGGTAACAATCAGCCCCAGCATTTT. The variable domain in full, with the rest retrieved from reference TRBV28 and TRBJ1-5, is DVKVTQSSRYLVKRTGEKVFLECVQDMDHENMFWYRQDPGLGLRLIYFSYDVKMKEKGDIPEGYSVSREKKERFSLILESASTNQTSMYLCASSLEQGNNQPQHFGDGTRLSIL.

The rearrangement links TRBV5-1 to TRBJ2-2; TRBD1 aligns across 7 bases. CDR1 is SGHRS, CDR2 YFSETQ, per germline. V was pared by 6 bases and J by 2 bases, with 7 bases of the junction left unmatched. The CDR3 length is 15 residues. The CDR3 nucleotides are TGCGCCAGCACCATGACAGGGATTAACACCGGGGAGCTGTTTTTT. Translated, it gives CASTMTGINTGELFF.

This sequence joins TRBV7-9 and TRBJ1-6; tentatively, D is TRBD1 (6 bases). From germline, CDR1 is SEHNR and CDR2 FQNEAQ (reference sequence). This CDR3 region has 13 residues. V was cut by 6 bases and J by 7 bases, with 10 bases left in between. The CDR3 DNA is TGTGCCAGCAGTAAAACAGGGAATTCACCCCTCCACTTT. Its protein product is CASSKTGNSPLHF.